These T cell receptor beta chains were read from a single sample in a study of technical replicates of blood from a few donors. TCRdb's copy holds only in-frame clones and misses some; the assay was immunoSEQ multiplex PCR. The data contain around 72,000 clones, about 89% of them seen just once; the ten biggest clones take up about 4.9%. Sequenced input: PBMCs. Every receptor here comes from a human donor in good health. Some clones in this sample may be carry-over from other donors' samples. Both conserved end residues are trimmed from each CDR3.

j_call	v_call	cdr3_aa
TRBJ1-5	TRBV4-1	ASSPGNQPQH
TRBJ2-7	TRBV6-1	ASSEEGAYEQY
TRBJ2-4	TRBV5-8	ASSFGGAKNIQY
TRBJ2-7	TRBV13	ASSFSSYEQY
TRBJ2-7	TRBV7-9	ASSLQGLEQY
TRBJ2-7	TRBV27	ASRWGGEQY
TRBJ1-2	TRBV5-4	ASSSGQGTSNYGYT
TRBJ1-1	TRBV25-1	ASSEYGGGTEAF
TRBJ2-7	TRBV2	ASRVGAYEQY
TRBJ2-1	TRBV7-9	ASSLAGTVNEQF
TRBJ1-5	TRBV15	ATSNGYGDRPQH
TRBJ1-1	TRBV10-1	ASSRGQVNTEAF
TRBJ1-2	TRBV2	ASSAWPKPAGEDFGYT
TRBJ1-2	TRBV6-5	ASSQQGTISYGYT
TRBJ2-7	TRBV6-5	ASRLSGPYEQY
TRBJ1-5	TRBV7-9	ASSLDPGQGNQPQH
TRBJ2-5	TRBV5-1	ASSLGSQETQY
TRBJ1-3	TRBV29-1	SARGGSGGNTIY
TRBJ2-3	TRBV6-1	ASSRDSSTDTQY
TRBJ1-1	TRBV27	ASSPPRTGGWSEAF
TRBJ1-1	TRBV12-5	ASLRQENTIMGEAF
TRBJ2-3	TRBV11-1	ASSLGRLGGTDTQY